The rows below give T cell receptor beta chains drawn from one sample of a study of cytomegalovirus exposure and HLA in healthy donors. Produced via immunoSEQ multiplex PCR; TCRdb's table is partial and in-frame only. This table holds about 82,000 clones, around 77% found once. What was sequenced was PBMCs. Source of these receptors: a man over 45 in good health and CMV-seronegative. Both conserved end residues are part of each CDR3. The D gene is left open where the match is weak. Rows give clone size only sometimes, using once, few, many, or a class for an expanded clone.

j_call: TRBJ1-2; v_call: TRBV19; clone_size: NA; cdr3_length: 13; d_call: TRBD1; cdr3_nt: TGTGCCAGTAGTGTCGGGACAGACTATGGCTACACCTTC; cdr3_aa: CASSVGTDYGYTF
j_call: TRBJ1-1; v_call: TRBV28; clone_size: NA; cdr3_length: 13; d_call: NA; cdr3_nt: TGTGCCAGCAGTTTGGGCAGGGCGAGTGGAACTTTCTTT; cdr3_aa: CASSLGRASGTFF
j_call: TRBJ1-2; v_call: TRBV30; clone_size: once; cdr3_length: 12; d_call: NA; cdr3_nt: TGTGCCTGGAGTCTACAGGGCCATGGCTACACCTTC; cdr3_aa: CAWSLQGHGYTF
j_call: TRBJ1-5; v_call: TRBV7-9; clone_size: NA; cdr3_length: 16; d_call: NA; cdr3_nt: TGTGCCAGCAGCTTAGTCCGGGACAACAGCAATCAGCCCCAGCATTTT; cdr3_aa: CASSLVRDNSNQPQHF
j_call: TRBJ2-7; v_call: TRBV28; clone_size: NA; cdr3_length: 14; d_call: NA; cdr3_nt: TGTGCCAGCAGTCCCCGCCGGAGCCCCTACGAGCAGTACTTC; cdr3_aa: CASSPRRSPYEQYF
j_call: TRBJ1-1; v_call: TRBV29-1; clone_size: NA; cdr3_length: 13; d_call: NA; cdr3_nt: TGCAGCGCAATAAACCCGGGGGACACTGAAGCTTTCTTT; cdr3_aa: CSAINPGDTEAFF
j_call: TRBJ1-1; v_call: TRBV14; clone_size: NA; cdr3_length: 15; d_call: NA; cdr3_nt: TGTGCCAGCAGCCAGTCCGGAGGTCTTGCCACTGAAGCTTTCTTT; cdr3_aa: CASSQSGGLATEAFF
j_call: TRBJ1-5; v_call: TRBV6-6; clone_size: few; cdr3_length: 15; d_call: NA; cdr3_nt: TGTGCCAGCAGTTACTCAGTCTATAGCAATCAGCCCCAGCATTTT; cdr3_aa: CASSYSVYSNQPQHF
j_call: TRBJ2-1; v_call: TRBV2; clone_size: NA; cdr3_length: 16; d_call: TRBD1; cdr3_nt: TGTGCCAGCAGTCCGACAGGACAGGGGGCCGACAATGAGCAGTTCTTC; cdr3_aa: CASSPTGQGADNEQFF
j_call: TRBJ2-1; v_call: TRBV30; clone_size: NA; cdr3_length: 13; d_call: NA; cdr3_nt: TGTGCCTGGACGGAACACAGGGCAAGTGAGCAGTTCTTC; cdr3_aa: CAWTEHRASEQFF
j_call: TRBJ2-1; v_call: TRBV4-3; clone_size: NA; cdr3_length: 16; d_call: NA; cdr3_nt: TGCGCCAGCAGCCAAGCGCGGTTAGGAATAGGGGTTGAGCAGTTCTTC; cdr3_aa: CASSQARLGIGVEQFF
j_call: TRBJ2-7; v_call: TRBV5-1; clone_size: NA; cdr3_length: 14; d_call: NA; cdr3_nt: TGCGCCAGCAGCATCAACCCGCGGGGTTACGAGCAGTACTTC; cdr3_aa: CASSINPRGYEQYF
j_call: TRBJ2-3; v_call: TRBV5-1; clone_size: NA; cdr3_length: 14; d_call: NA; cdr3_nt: TGCGCCAGCAGCTTGGCCGCCGGGGGAGATACGCAGTATTTT; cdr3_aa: CASSLAAGGDTQYF
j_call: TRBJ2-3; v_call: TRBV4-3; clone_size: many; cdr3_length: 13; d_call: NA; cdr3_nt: TGCGCCAGCAGCCAAGGGCCGGGTGGGACGCAGTATTTT; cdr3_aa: CASSQGPGGTQYF
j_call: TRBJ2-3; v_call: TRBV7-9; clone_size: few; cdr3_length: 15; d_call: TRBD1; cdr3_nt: TGTGCCAGCAGCTTGACAGGGGCCAGCTTACATACGCAGTATTTT; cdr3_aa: CASSLTGASLHTQYF
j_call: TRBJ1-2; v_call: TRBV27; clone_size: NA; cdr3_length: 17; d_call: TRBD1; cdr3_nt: TGTGCCAGCAGTTTATCGGGGACAGGAGAGACTAACTATGGCTACACCTTC; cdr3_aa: CASSLSGTGETNYGYTF
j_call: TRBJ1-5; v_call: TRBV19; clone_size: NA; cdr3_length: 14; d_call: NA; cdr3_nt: TGTGCCAGTAGCGCGGGATGGAGCAATCAGCCCCAGCATTTT; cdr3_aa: CASSAGWSNQPQHF
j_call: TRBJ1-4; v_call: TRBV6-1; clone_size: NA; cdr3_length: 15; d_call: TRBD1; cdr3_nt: TGTGCCAGCAGCGCAGGGGGGACAACTAATGAAAAACTGTTTTTT; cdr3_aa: CASSAGGTTNEKLFF
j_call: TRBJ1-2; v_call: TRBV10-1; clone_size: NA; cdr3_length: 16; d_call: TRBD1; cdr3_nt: TGCGCCAGCCTCACCCCGGGACAGGACCAAAACTATGGCTACACCTTC; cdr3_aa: CASLTPGQDQNYGYTF
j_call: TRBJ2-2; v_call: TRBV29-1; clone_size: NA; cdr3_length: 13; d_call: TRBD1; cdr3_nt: TGCAGCGTTGAACCGACAGGGAGCGGGGAGCTGTTTTTT; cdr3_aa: CSVEPTGSGELFF
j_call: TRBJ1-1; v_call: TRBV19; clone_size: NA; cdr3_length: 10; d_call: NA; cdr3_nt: TGTGCCAAATGGGACTTTGAAGCTTTCTTT; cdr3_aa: CAKWDFEAFF
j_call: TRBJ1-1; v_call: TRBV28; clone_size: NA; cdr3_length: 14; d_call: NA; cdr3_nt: TGTGCCAGTACCAAGCAGGGTAGGGGCACTGAAGCTTTCTTT; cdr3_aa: CASTKQGRGTEAFF
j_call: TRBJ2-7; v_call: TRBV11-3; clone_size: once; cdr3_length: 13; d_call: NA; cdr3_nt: TGTGCCAGCAGCTTAGGCCGGGATTCCGAGCAGTACTTC; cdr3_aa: CASSLGRDSEQYF
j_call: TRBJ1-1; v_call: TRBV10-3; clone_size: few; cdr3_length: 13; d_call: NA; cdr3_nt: TGTGCCATCAGTGAACAGGGTGGCACTGAAGCTTTCTTT; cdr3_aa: CAISEQGGTEAFF
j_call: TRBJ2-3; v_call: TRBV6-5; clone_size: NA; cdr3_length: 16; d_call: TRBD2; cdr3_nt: TGTGCCAGCAGTTCCGGCGGGGGGGGGACCACAGATACGCAGTATTTT; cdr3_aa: CASSSGGGGTTDTQYF
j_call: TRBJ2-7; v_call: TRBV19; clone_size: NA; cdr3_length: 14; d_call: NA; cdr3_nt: TGTGCCAGTAGGAAGGTAGGGGGAGACTACGAGCAGTACTTC; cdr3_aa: CASRKVGGDYEQYF
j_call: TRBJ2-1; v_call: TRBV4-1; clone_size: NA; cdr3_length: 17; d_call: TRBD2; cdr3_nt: TGCGCCAGCAGCCAAGGCCTAGCGGGGGTCTCCTACAATGAGCAGTTCTTC; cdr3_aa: CASSQGLAGVSYNEQFF
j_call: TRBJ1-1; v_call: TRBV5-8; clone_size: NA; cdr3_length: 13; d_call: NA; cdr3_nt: TGTGCCAGCGGACCGAGAAGGGGCACTGAAGCTTTCTTT; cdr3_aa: CASGPRRGTEAFF
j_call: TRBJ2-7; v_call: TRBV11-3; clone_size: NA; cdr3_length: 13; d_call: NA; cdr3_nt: TGTGCCAGCAGCCCCAGTCTTAACTACGAGCAGTACTTC; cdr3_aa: CASSPSLNYEQYF
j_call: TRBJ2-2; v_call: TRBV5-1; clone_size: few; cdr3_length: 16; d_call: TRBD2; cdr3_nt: TGCGCCAGCAGCTTGGTCCAGACTAGCGCCGGAGGAGAGCTGTTTTTT; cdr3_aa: CASSLVQTSAGGELFF
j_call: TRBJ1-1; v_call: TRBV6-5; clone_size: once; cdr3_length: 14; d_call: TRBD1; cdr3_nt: TGTGCCAGCAGTCCAAAAAACAGGGGCACTGAAGCTTTCTTT; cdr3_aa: CASSPKNRGTEAFF
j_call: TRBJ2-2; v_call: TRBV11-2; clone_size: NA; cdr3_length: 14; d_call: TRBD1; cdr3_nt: TGTGCCAGCAGCCCCCGCAGGGGGCACGGGGAGCTGTTTTTT; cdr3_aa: CASSPRRGHGELFF
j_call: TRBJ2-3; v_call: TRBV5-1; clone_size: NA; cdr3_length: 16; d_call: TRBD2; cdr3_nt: TGCGCCAGCAGCTTCGGACATAGCGGGGGGCGGGATACGCAGTATTTT; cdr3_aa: CASSFGHSGGRDTQYF
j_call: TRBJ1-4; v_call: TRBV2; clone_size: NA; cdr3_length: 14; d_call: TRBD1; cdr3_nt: TGTGCCAGTAACGCCGGGACAGGAATAGAAAAACTGTTTTTT; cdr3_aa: CASNAGTGIEKLFF
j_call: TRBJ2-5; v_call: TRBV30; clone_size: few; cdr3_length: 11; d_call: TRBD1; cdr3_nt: TGTGCCTGGACAGGGGGAGAGACCCAGTACTTC; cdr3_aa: CAWTGGETQYF
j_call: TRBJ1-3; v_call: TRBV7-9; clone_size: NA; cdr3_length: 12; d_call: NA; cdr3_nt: TGTGCCAGCAGCACTTCACCGGGCACCATATATTTT; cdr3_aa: CASSTSPGTIYF
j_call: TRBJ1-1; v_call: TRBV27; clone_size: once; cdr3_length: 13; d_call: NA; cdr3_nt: TGTGCCAGCAGTTTAGTCCTCGGCACTGAAGCTTTCTTT; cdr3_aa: CASSLVLGTEAFF
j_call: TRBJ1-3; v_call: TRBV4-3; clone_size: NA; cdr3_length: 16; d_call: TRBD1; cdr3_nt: TGCGCCAGCAGCCCGAAGGGGGCCGACTCTGGAAACACCATATATTTT; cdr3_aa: CASSPKGADSGNTIYF
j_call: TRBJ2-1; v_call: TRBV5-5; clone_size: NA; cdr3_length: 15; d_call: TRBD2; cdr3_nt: TGTGCCAGCAGCGTCCTAGCGGGGGCGATCAATGAGCAGTTCTTC; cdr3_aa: CASSVLAGAINEQFF
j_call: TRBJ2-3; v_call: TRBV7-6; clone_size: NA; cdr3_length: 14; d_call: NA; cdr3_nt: TGTGCCAGCAGCTCCGGCGGAGTCACAGATACGCAGTATTTT; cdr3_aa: CASSSGGVTDTQYF
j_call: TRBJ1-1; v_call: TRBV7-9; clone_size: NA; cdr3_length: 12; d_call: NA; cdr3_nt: TGTGCCAGCAGCTTAGCCTACACTGAAGCTTTCTTT; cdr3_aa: CASSLAYTEAFF
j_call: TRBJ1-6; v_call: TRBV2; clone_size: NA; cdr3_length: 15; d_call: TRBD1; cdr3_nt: TGTGCCAGCAGTGAAGGACAGGGGCGTAATTCACCCCTCCACTTT; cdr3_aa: CASSEGQGRNSPLHF
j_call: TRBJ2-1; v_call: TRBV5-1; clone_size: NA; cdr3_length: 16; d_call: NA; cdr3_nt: TGCGCCAGCAGCTTGGGTGGGGACTTGGGTACTGATGAGCAGTTCTTC; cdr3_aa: CASSLGGDLGTDEQFF
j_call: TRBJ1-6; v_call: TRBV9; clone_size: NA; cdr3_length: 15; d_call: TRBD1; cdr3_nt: TGTGCCAGCAGCGCGGGACAGGGTGTAGGCTCACCCCTCCACTTT; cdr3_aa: CASSAGQGVGSPLHF
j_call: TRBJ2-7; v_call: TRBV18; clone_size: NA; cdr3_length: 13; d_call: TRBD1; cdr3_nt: TGTGCCAGCTCACCATCGACAGGGAACGAGCAGTACTTC; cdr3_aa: CASSPSTGNEQYF
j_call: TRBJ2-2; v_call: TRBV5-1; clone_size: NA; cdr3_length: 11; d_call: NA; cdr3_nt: TGCGCCAGCAGAGCCGATGGACTGCTGTTTTTT; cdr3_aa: CASRADGLLFF
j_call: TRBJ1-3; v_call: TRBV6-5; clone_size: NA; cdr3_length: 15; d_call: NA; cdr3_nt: TGTGCCAGCAGTTACCAGGGAGGCGCGGGAAACACCATATATTTT; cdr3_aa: CASSYQGGAGNTIYF
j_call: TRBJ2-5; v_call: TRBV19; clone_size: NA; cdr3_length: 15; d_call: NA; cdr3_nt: TGTGCCAGTAGTATAGGGTCAGGGTTCAAGGAGACCCAGTACTTC; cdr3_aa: CASSIGSGFKETQYF
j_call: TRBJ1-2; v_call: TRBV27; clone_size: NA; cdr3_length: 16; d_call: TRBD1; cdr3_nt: TGTGCCAGCAGCTACCACAGGGACAGGGGTAGGGAGGGCTACACCTTC; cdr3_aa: CASSYHRDRGREGYTF
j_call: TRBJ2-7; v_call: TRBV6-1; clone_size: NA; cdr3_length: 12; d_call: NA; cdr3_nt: TGTGCCAGCAATGGAGGGGGCACCGAGCAGTACTTC; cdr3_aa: CASNGGGTEQYF
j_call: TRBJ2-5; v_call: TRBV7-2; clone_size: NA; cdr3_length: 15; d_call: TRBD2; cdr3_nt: TGTGCCAGCAGCTTATTATCGGGGGGGCAGGAGACCCAGTACTTC; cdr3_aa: CASSLLSGGQETQYF
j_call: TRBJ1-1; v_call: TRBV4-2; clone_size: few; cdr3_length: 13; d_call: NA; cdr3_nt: TGTGCCAGCACAGGACAGCCTAACACTGAAGCTTTCTTT; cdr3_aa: CASTGQPNTEAFF
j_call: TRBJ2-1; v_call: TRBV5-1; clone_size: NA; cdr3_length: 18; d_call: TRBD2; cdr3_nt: TGCGCCAGCAGCTTCCGACTAGCGGGGGCCTCCTCCTACAATGAGCAGTTCTTC; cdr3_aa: CASSFRLAGASSYNEQFF
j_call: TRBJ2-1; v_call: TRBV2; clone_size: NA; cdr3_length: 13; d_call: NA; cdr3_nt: TGTGCCAGGAGGGGGGGGCTCTACAATGAGCAGTTCTTC; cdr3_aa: CARRGGLYNEQFF